The 9 T cell receptor beta chains reported below all come from one sample, sequenced in a study of shared clonotypes between healthy human individuals. TCRdb's table, derived via immunoSEQ multiplex PCR, lists solely in-frame clones and lacks some. The sample includes hundreds of thousands of clones, roughly 96% of them seen just once. Naive CD8 cells lacked CD45RO, underwent positive selection for CCR7 and left out terminally differentiated effector memory CD45RA+ cells. The sample was naive CD8+ T cells sorted from blood. The source is a woman under 40 in good health.

This chain uses TRBV27 with TRBJ2-1, with unresolved D. With 6 bases removed from V and 10 bases from J, the gap between germline ends came to 19 bases. Looked up from germline, CDR1 is MNHEY and CDR2 is SMNVEV (reference sequence). This CDR3 contains 14 residues. The CDR3 protein is CASSLDLNGEEQFF. The CDR3 region has the DNA TGTGCCAGCAGCTTGGACCTCAACGGTGAAGAGCAGTTCTTC.

V usage is TRBV30 and J usage is TRBJ2-5; D unresolved. The CDR3 sequence is 13 residues long. The ends were cut back, 0 bases at V and 2 bases at J, with 7 bases in the middle. CDR1 and CDR2 (germline): GTSNPN, SVGIG (reference sequence). CDR3 sequence: CAWSVDIQETQYF. CDR3 in DNA: TGTGCCTGGAGTGTCGACATACAAGAGACCCAGTACTTC.

The chain recombines TRBV27 with TRBJ1-2; D might be TRBD1 (5 bases). The CDR3 is made up of 16 amino acids. V was cut by 5 bases and J by 4 bases, with 20 bases left in between. Germline values: CDR1 MNHEY, CDR2 SMNVEV (reference sequence). The CDR3 region has the DNA TGTGCCAGCAGTCCCCAGCGGGGGGATTGGGGCTATGGCTACACCTTC. It codes for CASSPQRGDWGYGYTF.

Of note for this clone: Other DNA sequences in this specimen translate into the identical CDR3. This chain uses TRBV19 with TRBJ2-7, with D possibly TRBD2 on 5 matching bases. With 1 base removed from V and 2 bases from J, the gap between germline ends came to 9 bases. This CDR3 region has 14 residues. Germline CDR1 reads LNHDA; CDR2 reads SQIVND (reference sequence). CDR3 amino acids: CASSIAGGAYEQYF. CDR3 bases: TGTGCCAGTAGTATAGCAGGAGGAGCCTACGAGCAGTACTTC.

The chain combines TRBV2 with TRBJ2-7; 12 nucleotides align to TRBD2. Per germline, CDR1 SNHLY and CDR2 FYNNEI. J gave up 6 bases and V 7 bases, and 7 bases lay outside the gene matches. CDR3 length equals 14 residues. The CDR3 bases are TGTGCCAGCATCCTAGCGGGAGGGCCATCCGAGCAGTACTTC. Translated: CASILAGGPSEQYF.

About this clone: In the same sample, other DNA sequences code for this CDR3. V usage is TRBV28 and J usage is TRBJ2-5, with 8 bases identical to TRBD2. The DNA matches TRBJ2-7 better at its end, which makes the J call doubtful. The germline CDR1 and CDR2 sequences are MDHEN and SYDVKM. The length of the CDR3 is 13 residues. CDR3 in DNA: TGTGCCAGCAGTCTAGCGGGCTCCTACGAGCAGTACTTC. It encodes CASSLAGSYEQYF.

The chain uses TRBV7-3 and TRBJ2-7; D unclear. Per the germline V gene, CDR1 is SGHTA and CDR2 is FQGTGA. V gave up 8 bases and J gave up 0 bases, with 14 bases separating them. CDR3 length: 14 amino acids. The CDR3, as DNA: TGTGCCAGCCCCCGACCGCAGTTCTCCTACGAGCAGTACTTC. This codes for CASPRPQFSYEQYF. The whole variable domain, filled in from reference TRBV7-3 and TRBJ2-7, reads GAGVSQTPSNKVTEKGKYVELRCDPISGHTALYWYRQSLGQGPEFLIYFQGTGAADDSGLPNDRFFAVRPEGSVSTLKIQRTERGDSAVYLCASPRPQFSYEQYFGPGTRLTVT.

The rearrangement joins TRBV25-1 to TRBJ1-4; unclear D gene. Looked up from germline, CDR1 is MGHDK and CDR2 is SYGVNS. Trimming shortened V by 5 bases and J by 8 bases, and 6 bases separated the two germline ends. The CDR3 runs to 11 residues. This CDR3 is CASSPDEKLFF. CDR3 DNA sequence: TGTGCCAGCAGTCCCGACGAAAAACTGTTTTTT.

The CDR3 loop is CARVRGLAGGPVLYEQYF. CDR3 DNA sequence: TGTGCCAGGGTCAGGGGGCTAGCGGGAGGGCCTGTCCTCTACGAGCAGTACTTC. J is TRBJ2-7 and V is TRBV27; 12 bases agree with TRBD2. Unmatched junction bases numbered 18, after V lost 9 bases and J lost 3 bases. Germline lookup yields CDR1 MNHEY and CDR2 SMNVEV (reference sequence). The CDR3 totals 18 residues.